This entry describes one TCR beta chain. Sequence at one end of the junction differs from germline and may be a read error. Through a sample-barcoded 5' primer and a J-beta primer mix, a second PCR was run for 7 to 11 cycles. TCRdb ran MiXCR on the 5' RACE reads and lists one entry per CDR3 protein. Here the sample spans 700,000 to 800,000 distinct CDR3 sequences, more than 40% being singletons. This entry belongs to a study of blood T cells in healthy people across ages. In each sample, at least 6.5 million PBMCs were isolated. The sequencing sample was made of blood. This TCR was recovered from a woman aged 60-75 years in good health.

The CDR3 is CAISAGRGIYNEQFF. The CDR3 nucleotides read TGTGCCATCAGTGCGGGACGGGGTATATACAATGAGCAGTTCTTT. The chain employs TRBV10-3 and TRBJ2-1, with D perhaps assigned TRBD1 or TRBD2 (5 bases each). Germline V gene data show CDR1 as ENHRY and CDR2 as SYGVKD. The CDR3 has 15 amino acids.